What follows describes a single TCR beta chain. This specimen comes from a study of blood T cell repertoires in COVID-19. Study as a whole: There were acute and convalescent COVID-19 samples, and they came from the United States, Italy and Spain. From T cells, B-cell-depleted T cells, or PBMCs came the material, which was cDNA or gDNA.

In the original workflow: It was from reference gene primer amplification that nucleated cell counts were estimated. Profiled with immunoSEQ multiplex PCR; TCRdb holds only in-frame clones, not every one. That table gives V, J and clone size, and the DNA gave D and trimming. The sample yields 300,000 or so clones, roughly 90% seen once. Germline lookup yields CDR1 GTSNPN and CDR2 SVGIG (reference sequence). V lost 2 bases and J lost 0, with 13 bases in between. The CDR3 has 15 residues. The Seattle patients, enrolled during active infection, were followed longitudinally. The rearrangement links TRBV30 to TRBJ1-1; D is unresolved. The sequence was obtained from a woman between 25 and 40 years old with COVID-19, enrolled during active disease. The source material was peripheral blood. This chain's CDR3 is CAWSLGISVNTEAFF. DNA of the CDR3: TGTGCCTGGAGTCTCGGGATATCGGTGAACACTGAAGCTTTCTTT.